These 20 T cell receptor beta chains originate from one sample sequenced in a study of tumor T cells in aggressive B-cell lymphoma. The protocol was immunoSEQ multiplex PCR, while the TCRdb copy is restricted to in-frame clones and leaves out a portion. The sample has about 4,400 clones; roughly 80% are singletons. Sequenced sample: tumor tissue. These receptors all come from an adult with diffuse large B cell lymphoma.

This chain links TRBV27 with TRBJ1-1; tentatively, D is TRBD1 (5 bases). V lost 5 bases and J 3 bases, leaving 13 bases between the germline ends. There are 14 residues in the CDR3. Germline-derived CDR1 and CDR2 are MNHEY and SMNVEV (reference sequence). CDR3 residues: CASSAFPGHTEAFF. The CDR3 DNA reads as TGTGCCAGCAGTGCCTTCCCAGGGCACACTGAAGCTTTCTTT.

In this sample, this clone turned up a few times. This chain connects TRBV5-1 to TRBJ2-3, with a possible D match to TRBD1 (6 bases). Germline CDR1 SGHRS, CDR2 YFSETQ. The CDR3 covers 14 residues. The ends were cut back, 2 bases at V and 0 bases at J, with 7 bases in the middle. DNA for the CDR3: TGCGCCAGCAGCTTCCAGGGGAGCACAGATACGCAGTATTTT. Encoded protein: CASSFQGSTDTQYF.

This chain joins TRBV5-8 and TRBJ2-7; 8 bases fit TRBD2. The J segment lost 4 bases and the V segment lost 0 bases, leaving 6 bases of the junction unmatched. CDR3 length: 15 residues. Germline CDR1 and CDR2: SGHTS and YDEGEE. CDR3 nucleotide sequence: TGTGCCAGCAGCTTGGTATTAGCGGGACCATACGAGCAGTACTTC. Encoded protein: CASSLVLAGPYEQYF.

This clone showed up just a few times. The chain joins TRBV5-1 to TRBJ1-5, with D maybe TRBD1 (6 bases). The CDR3 has 15 residues. V was cut by 4 bases and J by 8 bases, with 19 bases left in between. The germline gives CDR1 SGHRS, CDR2 YFSETQ. The CDR3 protein is CASSVGTSMREPQHF. CDR3 bases: TGCGCCAGCAGCGTCGGGACATCCATGAGGGAGCCCCAGCATTTT.

The V and J genes are TRBV4-2 and TRBJ2-2, with 11 bases aligning to TRBD1. Germline trimming cut 3 bases from V and 9 bases from J; bases unmatched to any gene: 9. Germline V gene data show CDR1 as LGHNA and CDR2 as YNFKEQ. There are 16 residues in the CDR3. The chain's CDR3 is CASSQDRTGGFWELFF. CDR3 in DNA: TGTGCCAGCAGCCAGGACCGGACAGGGGGCTTCTGGGAGCTGTTTTTT.

CDR3 bases: TGTGCCAGCTCACCGTTTAGCGGGGGCTCCTACGAGCAGTACTTC. This encodes CASSPFSGGSYEQYF. V is TRBV18 and J is TRBJ2-7, with TRBD2 matching 9 bases. The V segment lost 3 bases and the J segment 0 bases; nucleotides outside the gene matches: 3. The CDR3 loop spans 15 amino acids. The germline gives CDR1 KGHSH, CDR2 LQKENI.

CDR3 residues: CASSEASGIDTQYF. In DNA form, the CDR3 reads TGTGCCAGCTCCGAGGCTAGCGGGATAGATACGCAGTATTTT. This rearrangement joins TRBV18 to TRBJ2-3; 9 bases line up with TRBD2. V lost 6 bases and J lost 5; bases outside the gene matches: 6. This CDR3 has 14 residues. Germline-derived CDR1 and CDR2 are KGHSH and LQKENI.

This chain links TRBV13 with TRBJ2-7, with D perhaps matching TRBD1 (5 bases). Germline V CDR1 and CDR2: PRHDT, FYEKMQ (reference sequence). Trimming removed 2 bases at V and 6 bases at J, with 11 bases between. This CDR3 spans 13 amino acids. CDR3 sequence (DNA): TGTGCCAGCAGCTTAAGCCCAGGGCCCGAGCAGTACTTC. It yields the protein CASSLSPGPEQYF. Full variable domain (remainder filled in from reference TRBV13 and TRBJ2-7): AAGVIQSPRHLIKEKRETATLKCYPIPRHDTVYWYQQGPGQDPQFLISFYEKMQSDKGSIPDRFSAQQFSDYHSELNMSSLELGDSALYFCASSLSPGPEQYFGPGTRLTVT.

This clone was counted a single time. This chain uses TRBV18 with TRBJ2-5; 7 bases align to TRBD1. Germline lookup yields CDR1 KGHSH and CDR2 LQKENI. This CDR3 is built from 15 residues. J gave up 3 bases and V 2 bases, and 6 bases lay outside the gene matches. DNA for the CDR3: TGTGCCAGCTCACCATCCAGGGGGATAGAAGAGACCCAGTACTTC. Encoded protein: CASSPSRGIEETQYF.

The gene calls are TRBV5-4 and TRBJ2-7, with D perhaps TRBD2 (5 bases). Trimming pared 3 bases from V and 3 bases from J, leaving 16 bases between. CDR1 is SGHNT, CDR2 YYREEE, per germline (reference sequence). This CDR3 is built from 15 residues. CDR3 in DNA: TGTGCCAGCAGCTCCTTCCGGGAAGCGGACTACGAGCAGTACTTC. Translation: CASSSFREADYEQYF.

CDR3 loop: CASSATTGVTEAFF. CDR3 nucleotide sequence: TGTGCCAGCAGCGCCACCACAGGGGTGACTGAAGCTTTCTTT. The rearrangement joins TRBV7-2 to TRBJ1-1, with 7 bases lining up with TRBD1. Losses at the gene ends were 5 bases for V and 5 bases for J; bases not matched to a gene: 8. This CDR3 has 14 residues. From germline, CDR1 is SGHTA and CDR2 FQGNSA. Using reference TRBV7-2 and TRBJ1-1 for the parts outside the CDR3, the full variable domain is GAGVSQSPSNKVTEKGKDVELRCDPISGHTALYWYRQSLGQGLEFLIYFQGNSAPDKSGLPSDRFSAERTGGSVSTLTIQRTQQEDSAVYLCASSATTGVTEAFFGQGTRLTVV.

The chain recombines TRBV28 with TRBJ1-1; D unclear. The CDR3 is made up of 13 amino acids. CDR1 and CDR2 (germline): MDHEN, SYDVKM. V was clipped by 3 bases and J by 4 bases, with 9 bases between them. CDR3 in DNA: TGTGCCAGCAGTTTTTACGGGAGCACTGAAGCTTTCTTT. It translates to CASSFYGSTEAFF.

V is TRBV27 and J is TRBJ1-1; D unclear. The germline gives CDR1 MNHEY, CDR2 SMNVEV (reference sequence). Trimming removed 4 bases from V and 0 bases from J, with 9 bases in between. The CDR3 consists of 14 residues. Here the CDR3 DNA reads TGTGCCAGCAGTTATGGCGGCTTGAACACTGAAGCTTTCTTT. Protein: CASSYGGLNTEAFF.

Only a few counts were recorded for this clone. CDR3: CASSGDYNEQFF. Written as DNA, the CDR3 is TGTGCCAGCAGCGGGGACTACAATGAGCAGTTCTTC. The chain is built from TRBV6-5 and TRBJ2-1, with D perhaps matching TRBD2 (5 bases). CDR1 is MNHEY, CDR2 SVGAGI, per germline. Trimming pared 6 bases from V and 3 bases from J, leaving 6 bases between. The CDR3 consists of 12 residues.

The chain combines TRBV28 with TRBJ1-5, with TRBD1 matching 7 bases. Germline V CDR1 and CDR2: MDHEN, SYDVKM. The junction had 18 bases not matched to a gene; V was cut back by 11 bases and J by 2 bases. This CDR3 comprises 17 residues. The chain's CDR3 is CAGGRRDSPSGNQPQHF. CDR3 DNA sequence: TGTGCCGGGGGCCGGAGGGACAGCCCCTCGGGCAATCAGCCCCAGCATTTT.

This chain joins TRBV28 and TRBJ2-1; D might be TRBD2 (6 bases). Germline V CDR1 and CDR2: MDHEN, SYDVKM. There are 15 residues in the CDR3. The V end was cut by 2 bases, the J end by 0 bases, with 8 bases between. CDR3 coding DNA: TGTGCCAGCAGTTTAGCCGGGAGCTCCTACAATGAGCAGTTCTTC. This codes for CASSLAGSSYNEQFF.

This clone has a handful of counts. CDR3 nucleotide sequence: TGTGCCAGCAGTTCGGGAACAGGGGATGAAAAACTGTTTTTT. As protein: CASSSGTGDEKLFF. The chain links TRBV28 to TRBJ1-4; 7 bases agree with TRBD1. The CDR3 is 14 residues long. Per the germline V gene, CDR1 is MDHEN and CDR2 is SYDVKM. The trim removed 4 bases at V and 6 bases at J, leaving 5 bases unmatched.

This sequence joins TRBV9 and TRBJ2-1; 10 bases are a match to TRBD2. Trimming removed 0 bases from V and 4 bases from J; junction bases left unmatched: 1. CDR1 and CDR2 (germline): SGDLS, YYNGEE. The CDR3 covers 15 residues. CDR3 amino acids: CASSVGAGGYNEQFF. CDR3 coding DNA: TGTGCCAGCAGCGTAGGAGCGGGAGGGTACAATGAGCAGTTCTTC.

The chain recombines TRBV7-8 with TRBJ2-5; TRBD2 agrees at 9 bases. The CDR3 contains 16 residues. CDR1 and CDR2 from the germline V gene are SGHVS and FQNEAQ. The trim removed 3 bases at V and 4 bases at J, leaving 9 bases unmatched. In DNA form, the CDR3 reads TGTGCCAGCAGCTTGGGATTAGCGGGAGAGGGAGAGACCCAGTACTTC. It specifies CASSLGLAGEGETQYF.

This sequence joins TRBV29-1 and TRBJ2-3; D is perhaps TRBD2 (5 bases). Trimming stripped 3 bases from V and 0 bases from J, with 10 bases between. Germline assignment: CDR1 SQVTM and CDR2 ANQGSEA. The CDR3 runs 14 residues. The CDR3 here is CSVERTASTDTQYF. In DNA, the CDR3 is TGCAGCGTTGAGAGGACTGCTAGCACAGATACGCAGTATTTT.